Listed below are T cell receptor beta chains from one sample, sequenced in a study of shared clonotypes between healthy human individuals. Repertoires were generated with immunoSEQ multiplex PCR, while TCRdb's copy carries only in-frame clones and drops some. The repertoire has about 1.5 million clones, roughly 96% of them found once; the top ten carry roughly 1.2%. Source material: naive CD4+ T cells sorted from blood. The receptors here all came from a young man in good health. Both conserved end residues are part of each CDR3. Each record gives: clone size, D gene, J gene, V gene, CDR3 DNA, CDR3 protein. The D gene is left open where the match is weak. Expanded clones get a size class; other rows say once, few or many, or leave the size out.

clone size: once
D gene: NA
J gene: TRBJ2-3
V gene: TRBV6-4
CDR3 DNA: TGTGCCAGCAGTGTGGCCGGGACAGATACGCAGTATTTT
CDR3 protein: CASSVAGTDTQYF

clone size: once
D gene: NA
J gene: TRBJ2-2
V gene: TRBV4-3
CDR3 DNA: TGCGCCAGCAGCCAAGAAACAGCGAACACCGGGGAGCTGTTTTTT
CDR3 protein: CASSQETANTGELFF

clone size: NA
D gene: NA
J gene: TRBJ2-3
V gene: TRBV5-1
CDR3 DNA: TGCGCCAGCAGCTCATCTTCTAGCACAGATACGCAGTATTTT
CDR3 protein: CASSSSSSTDTQYF

clone size: NA
D gene: NA
J gene: TRBJ2-1
V gene: TRBV7-9
CDR3 DNA: TGTGCCAGCAGCTCCCGAGGGAGGTCAAACAATGAGCAGTTCTTC
CDR3 protein: CASSSRGRSNNEQFF

clone size: NA
D gene: NA
J gene: TRBJ1-4
V gene: TRBV5-1
CDR3 DNA: TGCGCCAGCAGCTTGTCTGGGACTAATGAAAAACTGTTTTTT
CDR3 protein: CASSLSGTNEKLFF

clone size: NA
D gene: TRBD2
J gene: TRBJ2-7
V gene: TRBV2
CDR3 DNA: TGTGCCAGCAGTGAAACGGGAGGCTCCTACGAGCAGTACTTC
CDR3 protein: CASSETGGSYEQYF

clone size: NA
D gene: NA
J gene: TRBJ2-5
V gene: TRBV5-4
CDR3 DNA: TGTGCCAGCAGCTCCGGGCAGGGAAGGCAAGAGACCCAGTACTTC
CDR3 protein: CASSSGQGRQETQYF

clone size: NA
D gene: NA
J gene: TRBJ1-5
V gene: TRBV5-8
CDR3 DNA: TGTGCCAGCAGCTCGTGGACCGAATTCGGGCCCCAGCATTTT
CDR3 protein: CASSSWTEFGPQHF

clone size: NA
D gene: NA
J gene: TRBJ1-1
V gene: TRBV28
CDR3 DNA: TGTGCCAGCAGTTTACACGATTATTGGGGCAGCACTGAAGCTTTCTTT
CDR3 protein: CASSLHDYWGSTEAFF

clone size: NA
D gene: TRBD1
J gene: TRBJ1-2
V gene: TRBV15
CDR3 DNA: TGTGCCACCAGCAGGATGGACAGGGAGCTATGGCGAGGCTACACCTTC
CDR3 protein: CATSRMDRELWRGYTF

clone size: NA
D gene: NA
J gene: TRBJ2-2
V gene: TRBV12-5
CDR3 DNA: TGTGCTAGTGGTTTGGTACTTGGGTCCGAACCCGGGGAGCTGTTTTTT
CDR3 protein: CASGLVLGSEPGELFF

clone size: NA
D gene: TRBD1
J gene: TRBJ2-5
V gene: TRBV5-1
CDR3 DNA: TGCGCCAGCAGCTTAAACACAGGGGTCCAAGAGACCCAGTACTTC
CDR3 protein: CASSLNTGVQETQYF

clone size: NA
D gene: NA
J gene: TRBJ2-5
V gene: TRBV27
CDR3 DNA: TGTGCCAGCGGCAAGATCCAAGAGACCCAGTACTTC
CDR3 protein: CASGKIQETQYF

clone size: NA
D gene: NA
J gene: TRBJ1-4
V gene: TRBV5-1
CDR3 DNA: TGCGCCAGCAGCTTGGTCGGGTCAACTAATGAAAAACTGTTTTTT
CDR3 protein: CASSLVGSTNEKLFF

clone size: NA
D gene: TRBD1
J gene: TRBJ2-7
V gene: TRBV5-1
CDR3 DNA: TGCGCCAGCAGCCATGGGACAGGAGACTACGAGCAGTACTTC
CDR3 protein: CASSHGTGDYEQYF

clone size: NA
D gene: NA
J gene: TRBJ2-2
V gene: TRBV6-1
CDR3 DNA: TGTGCCAGCTGGCGGGGACCGAACACCGGGGAGCTGTTTTTT
CDR3 protein: CASWRGPNTGELFF

clone size: NA
D gene: NA
J gene: TRBJ2-7
V gene: TRBV10-2
CDR3 DNA: TGCGCCAGCAGTGAGCGGGAGACGTTCTCCTACGAGCAGTACTTC
CDR3 protein: CASSERETFSYEQYF

clone size: NA
D gene: TRBD1
J gene: TRBJ1-5
V gene: TRBV7-8
CDR3 DNA: TGTGCCAGCAGCTTAGTACGGTTCTCAGGGGGCGCGGGCAATCAGCCCCAGCATTTT
CDR3 protein: CASSLVRFSGGAGNQPQHF

clone size: NA
D gene: NA
J gene: TRBJ1-6
V gene: TRBV5-5
CDR3 DNA: TGTGCCAGCAGCTTGGGCAGCCAACCACCCGGTTCACCCCTCCACTTT
CDR3 protein: CASSLGSQPPGSPLHF

clone size: NA
D gene: NA
J gene: TRBJ1-4
V gene: TRBV19
CDR3 DNA: TGTGCCAGTAATTGGGGAGCAACTAATGAAAAACTGTTTTTT
CDR3 protein: CASNWGATNEKLFF

clone size: NA
D gene: TRBD1
J gene: TRBJ1-5
V gene: TRBV9
CDR3 DNA: TGTGCCAGCAGCGAGGGACAGGGTGGTAGCAATCAGCCCCAGCATTTT
CDR3 protein: CASSEGQGGSNQPQHF

clone size: NA
D gene: NA
J gene: TRBJ2-7
V gene: TRBV14
CDR3 DNA: TGTGCCAGCAGCCACACTTACGAGCAGTACTTC
CDR3 protein: CASSHTYEQYF

clone size: NA
D gene: TRBD2
J gene: TRBJ2-1
V gene: TRBV9
CDR3 DNA: TGTGCCAGCAGCCCGTGGCGGGAGGGCTCATACAATGAGCAGTTCTTC
CDR3 protein: CASSPWREGSYNEQFF